This TCR beta chain is from a study of graft-versus-host responses after intestinal transplantation. Study-level background: Each recipient received anti-thymocyte globulin induction, then tacrolimus and steroids for 2 to 4 years. Findings of the study overall: The study associated peak circulating GvH clone levels with early post-transplant HvG declines.

As regards this clone: Its specificity is unknown.

In germline, CDR1 is SEHNR, CDR2 FQNEAQ (reference sequence). The CDR3 contains 18 residues. The ends lost 1 base at V and 2 bases at J; junction bases unmatched: 10. Using immunoSEQ multiplex PCR, the repertoire was profiled, and TCRdb retains in-frame clones only, with some absent. This table has fewer than 20,000 clones, just under 95% appearing once. The rearrangement joins TRBV7-9 to TRBJ1-5; 8 positions match TRBD1. The TCR sequence derives from a human patient who received an intestinal transplant, so some T cells may come from the graft donor. The material sequenced was PBMCs, taken 23 days after intestinal transplant. DNA of the CDR3: TGTGCCAGCAGCTTAGAACCCTTCGGACAGGGTGGCAATCAGCCCCAGCATTTT. The encoded protein is CASSLEPFGQGGNQPQHF.